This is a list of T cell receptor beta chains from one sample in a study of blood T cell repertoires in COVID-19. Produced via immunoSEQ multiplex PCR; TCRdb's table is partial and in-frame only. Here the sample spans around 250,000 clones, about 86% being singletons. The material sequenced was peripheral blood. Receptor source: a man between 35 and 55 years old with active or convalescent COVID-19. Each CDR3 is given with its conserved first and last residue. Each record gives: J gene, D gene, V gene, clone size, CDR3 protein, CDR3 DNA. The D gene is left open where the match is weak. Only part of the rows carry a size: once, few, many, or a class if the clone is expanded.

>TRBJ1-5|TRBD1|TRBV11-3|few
CASSNRDRDDPRPQHF
TGTGCCAGCAGTAATCGGGACAGGGATGATCCGAGGCCCCAGCATTTT
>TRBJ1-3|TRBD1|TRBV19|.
CASSRDRRTAGNTIYF
TGTGCCAGTAGTAGGGACAGGAGGACCGCTGGAAACACCATATATTTT
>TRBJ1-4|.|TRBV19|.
CASSRQQGKLFF
TGTGCCAGTAGTCGTCAACAGGGAAAACTGTTTTTT
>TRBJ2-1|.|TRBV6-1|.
CASSVIQGSGSDEQFF
TGTGCCAGCAGTGTAATACAGGGTTCGGGGAGCGATGAGCAGTTCTTC
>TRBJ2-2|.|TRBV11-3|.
CASSLEQSGTGELFF
TGTGCCAGCAGCTTAGAGCAGTCGGGCACCGGGGAGCTGTTTTTT
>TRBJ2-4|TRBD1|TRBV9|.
CASSPPLTGTVNIQYF
TGTGCCAGCAGCCCCCCTTTAACCGGGACAGTAAACATTCAGTACTTC
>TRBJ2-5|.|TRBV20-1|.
CSASAIGAETQYF
TGCAGTGCTAGTGCTATAGGAGCAGAGACCCAGTACTTC
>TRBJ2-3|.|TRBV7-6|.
CASSVGGTDTQYF
TGTGCCAGCAGCGTCGGGGGCACAGATACGCAGTATTTT
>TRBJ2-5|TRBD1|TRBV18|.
CASGTTGAPRETQYF
TGTGCCAGCGGGACAACAGGGGCCCCTCGGGAGACCCAGTACTTC
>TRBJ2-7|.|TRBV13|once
CASSLGSSSGYEQYF
TGTGCCAGCAGCCTAGGAAGTAGTTCAGGCTACGAGCAGTACTTC
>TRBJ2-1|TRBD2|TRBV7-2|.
CASSSRTSGTYNEQFF
TGTGCCAGCAGCTCGCGGACTAGCGGAACTTACAATGAGCAGTTCTTC